This TCR beta chain was sequenced during a study of T-cell reconstitution after alpha-beta-depleted transplantation in children. Preparing the TCRbeta library involved the use of unique molecular identifiers. TCRdb reanalysed the PCR reads using MiXCR and keeps one entry per CDR3 protein. The sample shows 610,000 or so distinct CDR3 sequences, around 27% of them seen only once. On this clonotype: The antigen is undetermined.

Germline V gives CDR1 SGHRS, CDR2 YFSETQ. V lost 0 bases and J lost 0; bases outside the gene matches: 1. The CDR3 extends over 16 amino acids. Study conclusions and caveats: After transplant, at about two months, alpha-beta T cells were reportedly derived from several hundred expanded graft clones. Most T-cell counts and diversity one year after the transplant came from T cells that were newly produced. Diversity of TCRbeta at day 60 was high in some patients, arising from surviving recipient T cells and thymic progenitors.

The chain combines TRBV5-1 with TRBJ2-4; TRBD1 agrees at 9 bases. Source: PBMCs, taken before TCRalphabeta/CD19-depleted stem cell transplant. This TCR was recovered from a boy under two years old with Wiskott-Aldrich syndrome, due to receive a stem cell transplant. The CDR3 sequence is CASSLDRGLAKNIQYF. The CDR3 DNA is TGCGCCAGCAGCTTGGACAGGGGGCTAGCCAAAAACATTCAGTACTTC.